The clone carrying this T cell receptor beta chain came up once. Its antigen is not identified. The junction and the germline gene differ at one end; a read error may be behind it. This sample was taken from a study of cytomegalovirus exposure and HLA in healthy donors. The primer mix had 60 Vbeta and 13 Jbeta primers. The data were produced by immunoSEQ multiplex PCR, yet TCRdb's version contains in-frame clones alone and is incomplete. The table has roughly 160,000 clones, roughly 78% seen once. Germline CDR1 and CDR2: MNHNY and SVGAGI (reference sequence). This CDR3 is built from 14 residues. There were likely unrecorded immune exposures, though donors were nominally healthy when sampled. Study-level results: Compared with the approximately 700-donor mean, an Asian-associated ancestry cluster reportedly had fewer N-insertions, according to a later analysis. Follow-up analysis later connected one missense variant in DCLRE1C with trimming of TCR beta V- and J-genes. A highly shared variant cluster was judged a likely technical artifact.

Sequencing used PBMCs. The V and J genes are TRBV6-6 and TRBJ2-6, with a possible D match to TRBD1 (5 bases). The source of this sequence is a man aged 35-49 years in good health and CMV-seronegative. DNA for the CDR3: TGTGCCCTAGGTGAGACTTCTGGGGCCAACGGCCTGACTTTC. It yields the protein CALGETSGANGLTF.